The 10 T cell receptor beta chains presented below share a single source sample, sequenced in a study of naive and memory T cell subsets. Two oligonucleotides, mixed equimolar, formed the beta constant-region primer covering TRBC1 and TRBC2. Four rounds of PCR amplified the ligated cDNA using nested alpha and beta constant-region primers plus SP2. TCRdb analysed the UMI-ligation and nested PCR reads with MiXCR anew, one entry per CDR3 protein. The table records 120,000 to 150,000 distinct CDR3 sequences, 15% to 25% of them present only once. Study-wide results and caveats: A few larger clonotypes appeared in naive repertoires, especially CD8, possibly memory cells re-expressing CD45RA.

No cognate antigen is known for these TCRs. The sample consisted of naive CD8+ T cells from blood. The receptors originated from a human donor in good health.

This clonotype has only a few counts. The rearrangement joins TRBV7-9 to TRBJ2-3; 8 bases fit TRBD2. CDR1 is SEHNR and CDR2 is FQNEAQ in the germline V gene (reference sequence). Losses at the gene ends were 3 bases for V and 5 bases for J; bases not matched to a gene: 10. The CDR3 contains 16 residues. The DNA for the CDR3 is TGTGCCAGCAGCTTCGTGACGGGAGGGCCCGGAGATACGCAGTATTTT. This translates into CASSFVTGGPGDTQYF.

The chain employs TRBV12-3 or TRBV12-4 and TRBJ2-6, with D hard to call. V lost 8 bases and J lost 6, with 5 bases in between. There are 11 residues in the CDR3. The CDR3 nucleotides are TGTGCCAGCCTCGCGGCCAACGTCCTGACTTTC. Amino acids: CASLAANVLTF.

This clonotype was counted a few times. The CDR3 region is CASSLNGHPPTGELFF. CDR3 DNA: TGTGCCAGCAGCCTAAACGGACATCCACCCACCGGGGAGCTGTTTTTT. V and J are TRBV11-2 and TRBJ2-2, with D maybe TRBD1 (5 bases). The CDR3 has 16 amino acids. Looked up from germline, CDR1 is SGHAT and CDR2 is FQNNGV. Trimming took 5 bases from V and 4 from J, leaving 17 bases between them. Using reference TRBV11-2 and TRBJ2-2 for the parts outside the CDR3, the full variable domain is EAGVAQSPRYKIIEKRQSVAFWCNPISGHATLYWYQQILGQGPKLLIQFQNNGVVDDSQLPKDRFSAERLKGVDSTLKIQPAKLEDSAVYLCASSLNGHPPTGELFFGEGSRLTVL.

V is TRBV28 and J is TRBJ2-7; 7 bases line up with TRBD2. After removal of 5 bases from V and 1 base from J, the junction contained 11 bases not matched to a gene. CDR1 and CDR2 (germline): MDHEN, SYDVKM. This CDR3 is built from 16 residues. The CDR3: CASSALGPGGSYEQYF. The CDR3 DNA reads TGTGCCAGCAGTGCCCTAGGACCGGGAGGATCCTACGAGCAGTACTTC.

The V gene is TRBV29-1, the J gene TRBJ2-1, with 10 bases identical to TRBD1. The junction had 4 bases not matched to a gene; V was cut back by 7 bases and J by 7 bases. Germline CDR1 and CDR2: SQVTM and ANQGSEA. The CDR3 has 12 amino acids. In DNA, the CDR3 is TGCAGCGCCGGGACAGGGGATAATGAGCAGTTCTTC. This encodes CSAGTGDNEQFF.

This clonotype has at least ten counts. The chain uses TRBV6-5 and TRBJ2-1; possibly TRBD1 for D (6 bases). Germline CDR1 is MNHEY and CDR2 is SVGAGI. V was trimmed by 2 bases and J by 8 bases, leaving 7 bases between them. The CDR3 totals 12 residues. The CDR3 reads CASSYGGHEQFF. As DNA, the CDR3 is TGTGCCAGCAGTTACGGGGGCCATGAGCAGTTCTTC.

This clonotype was seen more than once but under ten times. The J gene is TRBJ2-5, the V gene TRBV12-3 or TRBV12-4; TRBD2 agrees at 11 bases. Trimming removed 4 bases from V and 8 bases from J; junction bases left unmatched: 3. This CDR3 contains 13 residues. The CDR3 bases are TGTGCCAGCAGTTCTGGGACTAGCGGTACCCAGTACTTC. It yields the protein CASSSGTSGTQYF.

The V and J genes are TRBV4-1 and TRBJ1-2; TRBD1 might be the D (6 bases). Trimming shortened V by 1 base and J by 3 bases, and 9 bases separated the two germline ends. Germline CDR1 MGHRA, CDR2 YSYEKL. CDR3 length: 14 amino acids. CDR3 in DNA: TGCGCCAGCAGCCAAGTAAAGGGGGACTATGGCTACACCTTC. Translation: CASSQVKGDYGYTF.

The chain combines TRBV7-9 with TRBJ2-1; perhaps D is TRBD1 or TRBD2 (5 bases each). Trimming cost V 8 bases and J 1 base, with 12 bases left between them. Germline assignment: CDR1 SEHNR and CDR2 FQNEAQ (reference sequence). The CDR3 has 14 amino acids. The CDR3, as DNA: TGTGCCAGCGGGGACGGAGGATCCTACAATGAGCAGTTCTTC. Residues: CASGDGGSYNEQFF. Together with reference TRBV7-9 and TRBJ2-1, the CDR3 gives the full variable domain: DTGVSQNPRHKITKRGQNVTFRCDPISEHNRLYWYRQTLGQGPEFLTYFQNEAQLEKSRLLSDRFSAERPKGSFSTLEIQRTEQGDSAMYLCASGDGGSYNEQFFGPGTRLTVL.

The genes are TRBV27 and TRBJ2-7; D is undetermined. The CDR3 contains 14 residues. Germline CDR1 MNHEY, CDR2 SMNVEV (reference sequence). Deletions cut 5 bases from V and 2 bases from J, with 13 bases between. Here the CDR3 DNA reads TGTGCCAGCAGTCCCTCCCCCCTGACCTACGAGCAGTACTTC. Its translation: CASSPSPLTYEQYF.